Following are 21 T cell receptor beta chains from one sample sequenced in a study of blood T cell repertoires in COVID-19. Generated by immunoSEQ multiplex PCR, the TCRdb table keeps only in-frame clones and is missing some. The table lists hundreds of thousands of clones, more than 75% of them singletons, with roughly 1.6% in the top ten. The source material was PBMCs or T cells enriched from blood (not recorded which). The receptors stem from a woman in her forties or fifties who had recovered from COVID-19.

The chain has TRBV7-9 and TRBJ2-1; D remains unclear. This CDR3 contains 13 residues. The V gene lost 6 bases and the J gene lost 0 bases, with 6 bases spanning the gap. The germline V gene encodes CDR1 SEHNR and CDR2 FQNEAQ (reference sequence). The CDR3 reads CASRRSSYNEQFF. The DNA of the CDR3 is TGTGCCAGCAGGCGGAGCTCCTACAATGAGCAGTTCTTC.

V is TRBV12-5 and J is TRBJ2-1; TRBD2 agrees at 7 bases. Trimming at V came to 0 bases and at J to 8 bases, leaving 13 bases not matched to a gene. In germline, CDR1 is LGHNT, CDR2 FRNRAP. CDR3 length equals 17 residues. The CDR3: CASGLVRLREPGDEQFF. As DNA, the CDR3 is TGTGCTAGTGGTTTGGTAAGATTGCGGGAGCCTGGGGATGAGCAGTTCTTC.

This clone was counted only a few times. V gene TRBV2 combines with J gene TRBJ2-1; the match to TRBD2 covers 8 bases. The junction had 14 bases not matched to a gene; V was cut back by 4 bases and J by 9 bases. From germline, CDR1 is SNHLY and CDR2 FYNNEI. This CDR3 is 16 amino acids long. The CDR3 region is CASSGPSGSQGSEQFF. The CDR3 DNA is TGTGCCAGCAGTGGGCCAAGCGGGAGTCAGGGGAGTGAGCAGTTCTTC. The full variable domain, completed using reference TRBV2 and TRBJ2-1, is EPEVTQTPSHQVTQMGQEVILRCVPISNHLYFYWYRQILGQKVEFLVSFYNNEISEKSEIFDDQFSVERPDGSNFTLKIRSTKLEDSAMYFCASSGPSGSQGSEQFFGPGTRLTVL.

This chain uses TRBV7-2 with TRBJ2-7, with 8 nucleotides matching TRBD2. V lost 8 bases, J lost 4 bases, and 7 bases stayed unmatched. The CDR3 length is 13 residues. The V gene's germline CDR1 is SGHTA and CDR2 FQGNSA. The CDR3: CASSRGGPYEQYF. The CDR3 DNA reads TGTGCCAGCTCGCGCGGGGGGCCGTACGAGCAGTACTTC.

In DNA form, the CDR3 reads TGTGCCAGTAGTGGTAGCGGGGGAGAGACCCAGTACTTC. This gives the protein CASSGSGGETQYF. The rearrangement links TRBV19 to TRBJ2-5, with TRBD2 matching 9 bases. CDR1 is LNHDA and CDR2 is SQIVND in the germline V gene (reference sequence). V lost 5 bases and J lost 4; bases outside the gene matches: 2. The CDR3 spans 13 residues.

The chain has TRBV7-6 and TRBJ2-5; 7 nucleotides match TRBD1. The CDR3 sequence is 17 residues long. Germline-derived CDR1 and CDR2 are SGHVS and FNYEAQ. V shed 1 base and J 7 bases; nucleotides not matched to a gene: 15. In nucleotides, the CDR3 is TGTGCCAGCAGCTTAGGCATCACAGGGGACCGCGATTCGACCCAGTACTTC. Encoded protein: CASSLGITGDRDSTQYF.

The chain links TRBV5-1 to TRBJ2-7; TRBD2 matches 8 bases. This CDR3 is built from 17 residues. J was trimmed by 1 base and V by 0 bases; bases with no gene match: 9. CDR1 and CDR2 (germline): SGHRS, YFSETQ. The CDR3 DNA sequence: TGCGCCAGCAGCTTGGCCGGTGTTTTAGCGGGGTCCTACGAGCAGTACTTC. Protein sequence: CASSLAGVLAGSYEQYF.

The V call is TRBV2, the J call TRBJ2-3, with TRBD2 identical over 8 bases. In germline, CDR1 is SNHLY, CDR2 FYNNEI. The trim removed 8 bases at V and 2 bases at J, leaving 18 bases unmatched. The CDR3 sequence is 18 residues long. The CDR3 nucleotides read TGTGCCAGCGGGGGAGGACTAGCAGAACCCAGGACCACAGATACGCAGTATTTT. It is translated as CASGGGLAEPRTTDTQYF.

V usage is TRBV19 and J usage is TRBJ1-1; maybe TRBD1 (5 bases). V dropped 3 bases and J dropped 5 bases, with 13 bases sitting between them. The CDR3 totals 14 residues. CDR1 is LNHDA, CDR2 SQIVND, per germline (reference sequence). CDR3 bases: TGTGCCAGTAGTATTTTACCAGGGCGGACTGAAGCTTTCTTT. Translation: CASSILPGRTEAFF.

This clone has just one count. The chain carries TRBV7-2 and TRBJ2-7; 12 bases map to TRBD2. Germline V gene lookup returns CDR1 SGHTA and CDR2 FQGNSA. V lost 6 bases to trimming and J lost 0 bases; unmatched junction nucleotides: 6. The CDR3 is made up of 16 amino acids. CDR3 sequence (DNA): TGTGCCAGCAGACGGACTAGCGGGACGAGCTCCTACGAGCAGTACTTC. It codes for CASRRTSGTSSYEQYF. Using reference TRBV7-2 and TRBJ2-7 for the parts outside the CDR3, the full variable domain is GAGVSQSPSNKVTEKGKDVELRCDPISGHTALYWYRQSLGQGLEFLIYFQGNSAPDKSGLPSDRFSAERTGGSVSTLTIQRTQQEDSAVYLCASRRTSGTSSYEQYFGPGTRLTVT.

Notes on this clone: Other DNA sequences within the sample encode an identical CDR3. This sequence joins TRBV12-3 or TRBV12-4 and TRBJ1-1; D unresolved. The CDR3 spans 13 residues. V was clipped by 3 bases and J by 0 bases, with 5 bases between them. CDR3 protein: CASSFSVNTEAFF. The CDR3, as DNA: TGTGCCAGCAGTTTCTCGGTGAACACTGAAGCTTTCTTT.

The chain combines TRBV9 with TRBJ2-1, with 8 bases fitting TRBD2. After removal of 0 bases from V and 9 bases from J, the junction contained 5 bases not matched to a gene. From germline, CDR1 is SGDLS and CDR2 YYNGEE. The CDR3 is made up of 14 amino acids. CDR3 region: CASSVVGLAAEQFF. CDR3 DNA sequence: TGTGCCAGCAGCGTAGTTGGACTAGCCGCTGAGCAGTTCTTC.

The J gene is TRBJ2-1, the V gene TRBV15; D is unclear. This CDR3 contains 14 residues. Trimming took 5 bases from V and 5 from J, leaving 13 bases between them. Germline assignment: CDR1 LNHNV and CDR2 YYDKDF (reference sequence). CDR3 region: CATSPQSHNNEQFF. CDR3 nucleotide sequence: TGTGCCACCAGCCCCCAATCCCACAACAATGAGCAGTTCTTC.

This clone showed up just once. CDR3 in DNA: TGTGCCAGCAGCCGCTTCTCGACTAGCGGGGCTTACGAGCAGTACTTC. Translated, it gives CASSRFSTSGAYEQYF. The rearrangement links TRBV3-1 (or the pseudogene TRBV3-2) to TRBJ2-7; 11 bases fit TRBD2. This CDR3 has 16 residues. Germline CDR1 LGHDT, CDR2 YNNKEL (reference sequence). V shed 4 bases and J 4 bases; nucleotides not matched to a gene: 9.

The V and J genes are TRBV12-3 or TRBV12-4 and TRBJ1-2, with D unclear. V lost 7 bases and J 4 bases, leaving 7 bases between the germline ends. This CDR3 is built from 11 residues. The chain's CDR3 is CASTLAYGYTF. For the CDR3, the DNA is TGTGCCAGCACCCTAGCCTATGGCTACACCTTC.

This clone was seen at least ten times. This sequence joins TRBV19 and TRBJ2-5, with D possibly being TRBD1 (5 bases). The CDR3 covers 15 residues. V lost 2 bases, J lost 5 bases, and 15 bases lay in between. Germline values: CDR1 LNHDA, CDR2 SQIVND (reference sequence). CDR3 coding DNA: TGTGCCAGTAGTATATTGCTGCAGGGCCCCGAGACCCAGTACTTC. Its protein product is CASSILLQGPETQYF.

This clone was seen a handful of times. The chain has TRBV4-1 and TRBJ1-2, with D possibly being TRBD1 (5 bases). Germline assignment: CDR1 MGHRA and CDR2 YSYEKL. V was shortened by 0 bases and J by 4 bases, with 15 bases between the two germline ends. The CDR3 runs 16 residues. The CDR3 coding sequence is TGCGCCAGCAGCCAAGAACGGGGGGAGGGCTCCTATGGCTACACCTTC. It translates to CASSQERGEGSYGYTF.

The V and J genes are TRBV7-9 and TRBJ2-1, with TRBD2 matching 9 bases. Germline V gives CDR1 SEHNR, CDR2 FQNEAQ (reference sequence). V lost 5 bases to trimming and J lost 10 bases; unmatched junction nucleotides: 6. The CDR3 extends over 13 amino acids. CDR3 sequence (DNA): TGTGCCAGCAGCCCCGGGACTAGCACAGAGCAGTTCTTC. Protein product: CASSPGTSTEQFF.

The chain has TRBV9 and TRBJ2-1; no clear D. CDR1 and CDR2 (germline): SGDLS, YYNGEE. This CDR3 region has 14 residues. The V and J ends lost 0 bases and 0 bases respectively, with 4 bases between them. The CDR3 coding sequence is TGTGCCAGCAGCGTAGTCGGCTCCTACAATGAGCAGTTCTTC. It specifies CASSVVGSYNEQFF.

The chain couples TRBV5-4 to TRBJ2-7; 9 bases match TRBD1. The junction had 15 bases not matched to a gene; V was cut back by 4 bases and J by 7 bases. The CDR3 spans 16 residues. Germline-derived CDR1 and CDR2 are SGHNT and YYREEE (reference sequence). DNA for the CDR3: TGTGCCAGCAGCCGAGGGACAGGGAGGACCGCTCGTGAGCAGTACTTC. Protein product: CASSRGTGRTAREQYF.

The chain employs TRBV5-1 and TRBJ1-6; 10 nucleotides agree with TRBD1. The V and J ends lost 8 bases and 5 bases, in that order; junction bases with no gene match: 4. Looked up from germline, CDR1 is SGHRS and CDR2 is YFSETQ. There are 14 residues in the CDR3. The CDR3 reads CASKGTGDNSPLHF. CDR3 nucleotides: TGCGCCAGTAAAGGGACAGGGGATAATTCACCCCTCCACTTT.